The present T cell receptor (beta chain) was sequenced within a study of CD8+ T cells in alopecia areata. Study context: The protocol delivered tofacitinib for 6 to 18 months, then withdrew it for 6 months. Notes on the study in general: Links between baseline CD8+ expansion and response need larger treated cohorts.

Treatment defined: oral pan-JAK inhibitor, 5-10 mg twice daily. Researchers gathered lesional scalp punch biopsies and peripheral blood from patients with alopecia areata. Deletions cut 5 bases from V and 0 bases from J, with 12 bases between. The CDR3 loop spans 15 amino acids. In germline, CDR1 is SGHTA, CDR2 FQGTGA. A word on this clone: Its antigen is undetermined.

As the sequencing template, cDNA was produced by extracting RNA and reverse transcribing it. Sequencing used immunoSEQ multiplex PCR; TCRdb keeps in-frame clones, though not all of them. The table records around 100,000 clones, around 86% of them present only once. The V and J genes are TRBV7-3 and TRBJ2-3; no reliable D call. The origin of this receptor is a human donor with alopecia areata. This material consisted of CD8+ T cells sorted from blood, taken between weeks 30 and 35, from a patient treated with tofacitinib. CDR3 in amino acids: CASSPMPGSTDTQYF. CDR3 DNA: TGTGCCAGCAGCCCTATGCCCGGAAGCACAGATACGCAGTATTTT.